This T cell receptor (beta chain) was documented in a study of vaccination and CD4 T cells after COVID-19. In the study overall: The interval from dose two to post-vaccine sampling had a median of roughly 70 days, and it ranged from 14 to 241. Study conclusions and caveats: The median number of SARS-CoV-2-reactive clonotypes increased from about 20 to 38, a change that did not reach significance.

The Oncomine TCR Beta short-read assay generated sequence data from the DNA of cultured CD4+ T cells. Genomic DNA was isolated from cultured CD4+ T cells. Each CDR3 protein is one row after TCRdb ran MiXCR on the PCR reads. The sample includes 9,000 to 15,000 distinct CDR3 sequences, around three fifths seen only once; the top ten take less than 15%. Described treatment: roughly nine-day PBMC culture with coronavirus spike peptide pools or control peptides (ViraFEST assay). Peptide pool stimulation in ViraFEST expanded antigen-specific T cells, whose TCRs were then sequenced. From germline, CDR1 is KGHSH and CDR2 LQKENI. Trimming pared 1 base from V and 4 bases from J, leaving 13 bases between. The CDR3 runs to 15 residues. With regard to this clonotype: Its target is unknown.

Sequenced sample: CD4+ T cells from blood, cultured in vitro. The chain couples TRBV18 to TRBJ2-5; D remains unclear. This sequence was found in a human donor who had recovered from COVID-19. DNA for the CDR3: TGTGCCAGCTCACCACGGGCCTTAGTGGGAGAGACCCAGTACTTC. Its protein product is CASSPRALVGETQYF. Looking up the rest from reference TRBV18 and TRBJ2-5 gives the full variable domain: NAGVMQNPRHLVRRRGQEARLRCSPMKGHSHVYWYRQLPEEGLKFMVYLQKENIIDESGMPKERFSAEFPKEGPSILRIQQVVRGDSAAYFCASSPRALVGETQYFGPGTRLLVL.